This TCR beta chain was retrieved from a study of vaccination and CD4 T cells after COVID-19. Study details: Recovered patients in the cohort numbered six men and four women, two of them Hispanic.

Described treatment: roughly 11-day PBMC culture with coronavirus spike peptide pools or control peptides (ViraFEST assay). Per germline, CDR1 DFQATT and CDR2 SNEGSKA (reference sequence). V trimming: 5 bases; J trimming: 11 bases; junction bases outside the gene matches: 14. The CDR3 runs 13 residues. For this clonotype: Its specificity is not known.

Cultured CD4+ T-cell DNA underwent Oncomine TCR Beta short-read sequencing. Using its own MiXCR run on the PCR reads, TCRdb lists one record per CDR3 protein. Of approximately 15,000 distinct CDR3 sequences in the sample, approximately 60% were seen once. This clonotype originated in a human donor who had recovered from COVID-19. The gene calls are TRBV20-1 and TRBJ1-1; TRBD1 matches at 7 bases. The sample was CD4+ T cells from blood, cultured in vitro. CDR3 amino acids: CSAPGGGGGWAFF. The CDR3 DNA sequence: TGCAGTGCTCCAGGGGGAGGGGGCGGTTGGGCTTTCTTT.